The rows below give T cell receptor beta chains drawn from one sample of a study of T cell repertoires in cytomegalovirus infection. TCRdb ran MiXCR on the reads and lists one entry per CDR3 protein. This sample has about 740,000 distinct CDR3 sequences, with 35% to 40% found just once. Specimen: PBMCs. The source is a human donor in good health (CMV status not recorded). Some clones in this sample may be carry-over from other donors' samples. CDR3s include the opening cysteine and the closing phenylalanine or tryptophan. Each record gives: D gene, J gene, V gene, CDR3 protein. D genes are given only for firm matches.

.	TRBJ1-6	TRBV6-6	CASSYPAIKANSPLHF
.	TRBJ1-1	TRBV5-1	CASSFNGGSDTEAFF
TRBD1	TRBJ2-5	TRBV6-1	CDSSEGTGSLGTQYF
.	TRBJ1-1	TRBV19	CASIGIGTEAFF
.	TRBJ2-3	TRBV7-2	CASNPLGGPADTQYF
.	TRBJ2-2	TRBV5-1	CASSLRPAGAGGELFF
TRBD1	TRBJ1-2	TRBV6-6	CASSPGTGALYGYTF
.	TRBJ1-1	TRBV28	CASSLSGPNTEAFF
.	TRBJ1-4	TRBV6-6	CASSFRSNEKLFF
TRBD2	TRBJ2-7	TRBV19	CASSTPGGTSGHEQYF
.	TRBJ2-7	TRBV7-2	CASSLGRNEQYF
TRBD1	TRBJ2-7	TRBV11-1	CASSVRDRATYEQYF
.	TRBJ2-7	TRBV20-1	CSARDLRPPGTSYEQYF
.	TRBJ2-7	TRBV7-8	CASSSWIQSSYEQYF
.	TRBJ1-3	TRBV30	CAWSVPSPGNTIYF
.	TRBJ2-1	TRBV7-8	CASSLYLDSYNEQFF
TRBD1	TRBJ2-3	TRBV7-2	CASSSGQGGTDTQYF
.	TRBJ2-7	TRBV7-6	CASSFRDTSYEQYF
TRBD2	TRBJ2-7	TRBV14	CASSQELAGVPYEQYF
TRBD1	TRBJ1-1	TRBV5-1	CASSRDRTGENTEAFF
.	TRBJ2-7	TRBV6-5	CASSYKGGSYEQYF
.	TRBJ2-3	TRBV27	CASSLKTTDTQYF
.	TRBJ1-3	TRBV28	CASRVGGPGNTIYF
TRBD2	TRBJ2-7	TRBV19	CASGLAGVAYEQYF
.	TRBJ1-5	TRBV5-1	CASSLTNRDNQPQHF